This TCR beta chain is drawn from a study of CD8 T cells in ankylosing spondylitis. The table lists this clonotype with a few counts. In TCRdb, the 5' RACE reads were re-called with MiXCR into one record per CDR3 protein. The repertoire has roughly 150,000 distinct CDR3 sequences, around 6.6% of them found once; the top ten carry over 10%. CDR3 length equals 13 residues. Germline CDR1 is MGHRA and CDR2 is YSYEKL. The V and J ends lost 7 bases and 4 bases respectively, with 13 bases between them. The TCR sequence derives from a female donor with ankylosing spondylitis or in good health (not recorded which). The V call is TRBV4-1, the J call TRBJ1-1; D not resolved. Sequencing used blood, either unsorted or a sorted T cell fraction (not recorded which). CDR3 sequence reads: CASKRVPGTEAFF. The CDR3 nucleotides read TGCGCCAGCAAAAGGGTCCCGGGCACTGAAGCTTTCTTT.